This T cell receptor (beta chain) was sequenced in a study of T cell responses to AZD1222 COVID-19 vaccine. Clones were read by immunoSEQ multiplex PCR, and TCRdb kept only the in-frame ones, dropping some. The sample includes 100,000 to 150,000 clones, 90% of them seen just once. The clonotype comes from an adult in good health. This material consisted of peripheral blood, taken on day 0 of AZD1222 vaccination.

CDR3 bases: TGTGCCAGCAGCCAAGATCAGGGGCAGGGGTATGGCTACACCTTC. Its translation: CASSQDQGQGYGYTF. The rearrangement uses TRBV4-2 and TRBJ1-2, with a weak D call TRBD1 (6 bases). The germline V and J ends were trimmed by 0 bases and 5 bases, with 13 bases remaining between them. This CDR3 is 15 amino acids long. Germline V gene sequence: CDR1 LGHNA, CDR2 YNFKEQ.